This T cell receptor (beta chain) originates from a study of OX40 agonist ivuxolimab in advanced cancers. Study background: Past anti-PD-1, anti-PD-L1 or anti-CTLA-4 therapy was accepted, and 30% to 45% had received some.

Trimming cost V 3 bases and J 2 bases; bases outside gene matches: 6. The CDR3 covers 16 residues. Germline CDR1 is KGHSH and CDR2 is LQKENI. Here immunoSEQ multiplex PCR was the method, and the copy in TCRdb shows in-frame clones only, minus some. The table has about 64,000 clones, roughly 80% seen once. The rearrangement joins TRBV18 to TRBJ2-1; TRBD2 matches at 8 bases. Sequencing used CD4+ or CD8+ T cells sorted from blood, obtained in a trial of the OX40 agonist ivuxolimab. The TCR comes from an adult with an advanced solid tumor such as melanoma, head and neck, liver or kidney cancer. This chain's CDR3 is CASSPMSGGAYNEQFF. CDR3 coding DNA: TGTGCCAGCTCACCTATGAGCGGGGGCGCCTACAATGAGCAGTTCTTC.